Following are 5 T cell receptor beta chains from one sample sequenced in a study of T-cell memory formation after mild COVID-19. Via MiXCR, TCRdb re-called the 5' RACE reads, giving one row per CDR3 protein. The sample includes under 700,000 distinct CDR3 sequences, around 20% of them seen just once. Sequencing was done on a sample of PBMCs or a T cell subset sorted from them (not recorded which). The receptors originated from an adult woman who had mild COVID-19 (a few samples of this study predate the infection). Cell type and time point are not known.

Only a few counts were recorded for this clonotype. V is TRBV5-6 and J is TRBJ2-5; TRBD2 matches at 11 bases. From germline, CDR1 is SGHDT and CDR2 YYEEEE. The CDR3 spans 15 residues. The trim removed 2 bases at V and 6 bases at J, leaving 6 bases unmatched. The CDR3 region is CASSFTSGSTKTQYF. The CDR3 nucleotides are TGTGCCAGCAGCTTTACTAGCGGGAGTACGAAGACCCAGTACTTC.

Here the CDR3 DNA reads TGCGCCAGCAGAACCCTGGACAGCAATGAGCAGTTCTTC. The encoded protein is CASRTLDSNEQFF. The chain joins TRBV5-1 to TRBJ2-1, with D perhaps TRBD1 (6 bases). The CDR3 is made up of 13 amino acids. Trimming cost V 5 bases and J 6 bases, with 12 bases left between them. CDR1 is SGHRS, CDR2 YFSETQ, per germline.

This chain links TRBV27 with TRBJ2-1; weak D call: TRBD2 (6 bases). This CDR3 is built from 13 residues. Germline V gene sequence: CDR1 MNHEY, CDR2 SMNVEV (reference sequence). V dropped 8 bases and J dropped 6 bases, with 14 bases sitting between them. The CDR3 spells CASLRAGGNEQFF. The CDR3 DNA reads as TGTGCCAGCCTTAGGGCCGGGGGCAATGAGCAGTTCTTC.

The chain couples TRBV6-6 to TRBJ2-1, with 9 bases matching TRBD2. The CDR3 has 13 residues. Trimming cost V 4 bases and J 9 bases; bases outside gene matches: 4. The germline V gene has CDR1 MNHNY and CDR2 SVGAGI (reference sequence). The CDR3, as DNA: TGTGCCAGCAGTTCAGGCGGGAGGGCTGAGCAGTTCTTC. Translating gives CASSSGGRAEQFF.

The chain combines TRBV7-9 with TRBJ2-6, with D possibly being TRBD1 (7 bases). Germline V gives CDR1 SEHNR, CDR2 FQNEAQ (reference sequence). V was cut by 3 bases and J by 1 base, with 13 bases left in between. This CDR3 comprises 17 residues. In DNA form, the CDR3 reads TGTGCCAGCAGCTTCGAGACAGGGACTTCTGGGGCCAACGTCCTGACTTTC. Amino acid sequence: CASSFETGTSGANVLTF.